This record covers a single T cell receptor (beta chain). Its specific antigen is unknown. No qualities accompany the bases; no much larger clone lies one base away. Per the germline V gene, SGHAT is the CDR1 and FQNNGV is the CDR2. Trimming removed 5 bases from V and 3 bases from J, leaving 10 bases between the germline ends. There are 13 amino acids in the CDR3, from cysteine to phenylalanine inclusive. The sequence is cut down to CDR3 DNA, 39 bases in frame from base 1. In total, about 650 healthy bone marrow donors made up the cohort. Cohort members were all nominally healthy when sampled, although unrecorded immune exposures were likely present. The donor was CMV seropositive and belonged to the group of 250 to 300 seropositive cohort members. A peripheral blood sample was collected from each donor, and TCR beta sequencing was performed on peripheral blood mononuclear cells. Genomic DNA extraction from the blood cell samples was performed with the Qiagen DNeasy Blood Extraction Kit.

The sample comes from a study of cytomegalovirus exposure and HLA in healthy donors (dated by TCRdb to about 2017). Study-level background: In an earlier analysis of fewer than 750 of the donors, under 300 Gb of sequence data and some 100 million unique TCR beta sequences from 150 million to 200 million T cells were reported. All discovery cohort repertoires had been generated using a single sequencing platform. The later analysis used no new phenotypic data to find candidate immune exposures, relying instead on TCR beta sequences and their occurrence across donors. In addition to the first cohort of roughly 700 subjects, a separate validation cohort of under 150 different subjects was used. Both class I and class II loci were covered by HLA typing, at four-digit resolution. An earlier analysis of 587 of the donors used high-throughput TCR beta sequencing to judge whether each TCR beta V gene segment behaved as functional or pseudogenic. To study patterns of TCR occurrence, a later analysis re-analyzed previously published TCR beta repertoires from around 660 donors and added high-resolution HLA genotyping. Roughly 300 gigabases of sequencing data and tens of millions of unique TCR sequences were included in an early release covering 550 to 650 HLA-typed donors. To predict cytomegalovirus infection status, the study combined high-throughput TCR immunosequencing, statistical association of individual TCRs with disease status, and machine learning. Four or five DR-DQ haplotypes were treated as single units for association and clustering because of strong linkage in the cohort. Of the 300 to 500 genotyped donors, roughly 76% were placed in the genetic ancestry cluster associated with self-reported Caucasian donors. The study aimed to test whether cataloging public T cell receptors could reveal signatures of past pathogen exposure. The study profiled the T cell repertoires of approximately 700 subjects by immunosequencing and related them to cytomegalovirus serostatus. In a later genetic analysis, genome-wide SNP genotypes for about three fifths of the roughly 670 donors were used, and that subset was treated as a discovery cohort. The number of typed donors differed by locus: 629-630 for A, B, C, DRB1 and DQB1; approximately 520 for DQA1; roughly 600 for DPA1; and about 450 for DPB1. On average, around 240,000 unique TCR beta nucleotide sequences were sequenced per donor among about 400 genotyped donors of the cohort, with roughly 18% of those sequences being non-productive. Donor age, sex, ethnicity and CMV serostatus were compiled alongside the repertoire data.

The paper's findings and limits, for the study overall: A further reported finding was that TCR beta sequences accurately predicted the HLA-A and HLA-B alleles for most subjects in the first cohort. When HLA alleles, especially DR and DQ, strongly co-occurred, attributing TCR associations to individual alleles was difficult. Most CMV-associated TCR beta chains appeared to be HLA-restricted in a later analysis, and the HLA associations seemed to be driven largely by CMV exposure. The only immune exposure information available for the cohort was CMV serostatus. The earlier analysis of a few hundred of the donors excluded some 16 rarely observed V segments, including chromosome 9 orphons, because counts were too low. According to a later genetic analysis, donors in an Asian-associated ancestry cluster had fewer N-insertions in productive TCRs than the roughly 670-donor mean. A total of 150 or so TCR beta chains were listed by the study as associated with cytomegalovirus. The classifier was reported to diagnose cytomegalovirus status with high specificity and sensitivity in both the original and validation cohorts. Several of the top co-occurrence clusters appeared to be linked to parvovirus B19, influenza, CMV and Epstein-Barr virus, according to a later analysis. In an earlier analysis of several hundred of the donors, most TCR beta V segments were observed in productive rearrangements about 87% or about 30% of the time, broadly matching IMGT annotations. Linkage disequilibrium might explain the correlated functional status among segregating V segments, but an unknown experimental factor could not be excluded. Specific HLA alleles were associated with roughly 17,000 TCR beta sequences at a false discovery rate of 0.05 in a later analysis. Compared with equally common non-associated chains, HLA-associated TCR beta chains in a later analysis were more clonally expanded and had lower generation probabilities. HLA typing was unavailable for some donors at each locus, so association tests used only the typed subset. An association between a missense DCLRE1C variant and V-gene and J-gene trimming of TCR beta chains was found in a later genetic analysis and replicated in an independent cohort. Most TCR sequences were observed very rarely across donors, whereas some public TCRs were present in many individuals. Three of the identified cytomegalovirus-associated TCR beta chains were confirmed in vitro to be specific for cytomegalovirus antigens. Roughly uniform sequencing depth across donors was assumed in presence/absence analyses, although this assumption may not hold. A cluster of highly shared sequence variants was judged likely to represent a technical artifact of the sequencing pipeline. According to the authors, the approach could potentially be generalized to other disease states and immunological phenotypes. According to a later analysis, TCR association rates differed among HLA loci, with DRB1 alleles showing the most associated TCRs and HLA-C alleles showing the fewest. The 87-base-pair reads could not distinguish some IMGT-functional V segments, including TRBV6-2 and TRBV6-3, so those segments were excluded. In this cohort, only TCR beta chains were sequenced, and detectable features were limited by the absence of alpha or paired-chain data.

Library creation used the immunoSEQ multiplex PCR assay. The multiplex PCR relied on a mix of 60 forward primers for TCR Vbeta segments and 13 reverse primers for TCR Jbeta segments. Amplification of the CDR3 region of rearranged TCR beta genes was performed with a multiplex PCR assay on genomic DNA. The amplified TCR beta libraries were sequenced on the Illumina HiSeq System as 87-base-pair reads. In the source study's methods: A later analysis counted 65 million to 90 million unique TCR beta chains across the 550 to 700 repertoires, and roughly 9.9 million of these chains were shared by at least two donors. Raw reads were error-corrected and collapsed into unique sequences with a nearest-neighbor algorithm that merged closely related sequences to remove PCR and sequencing errors. Alignment of CDR3 sequences to IMGT reference sequences was used to assign V, D and J gene segments. For a sequence to be retained, a match of at least six nucleotides to both a V gene segment and a J gene segment was required. Rearrangements were called productive when the CDR3 lacked stop codons and stayed in frame with V and J; all others were non-productive. Following IMGT convention, CDR3 was defined as the stretch from the second conserved V-encoded cysteine up to the conserved J-encoded phenylalanine. In an earlier analysis of approximately 590 of the donors, sequences lacking an unambiguous match to a single V gene segment were excluded. An earlier analysis of a few hundred of the donors called V segments functional above 56.7% productive rearrangements and segregating when the between-donor standard deviation exceeded 5%. A statistical classification framework was developed to diagnose cytomegalovirus status using the catalog of TCR beta chain sequences. V and J gene assignment, in a later analysis, came from comparing TCR nucleotide sequences with IMGT/GENE-DB human TR gene sequences. A later analysis assigned CDR3 sequences and most-parsimonious VDJ recombination scenarios with the TCRdist pipeline. In a later analysis, each TCR beta chain was defined by its CDR3 amino acid sequence together with its V-gene family, and reads lacking a unique V-gene family were excluded. To address suspected cross-contamination and a sequencing artifact, a later analysis removed under 600 highly shared, low-generation-probability nucleotide sequences. For each public chain, a later analysis derived a clonal expansion index from normalized ranks of inferred template counts within each repertoire. In a later analysis, generation probabilities were computed using a VDJ recombination model fitted to out-of-frame rearrangements, and the results were checked against IGoR. In a later analysis, hypergeometric tests were used to score TCR-TCR, TCR-HLA and TCR-CMV co-occurrence, with a repertoire-size bias correction applied to TCR pairs. In a later analysis, false discovery rates were estimated by permuting HLA or CMV assignments 20 times. In a later analysis, co-occurring TCRs were grouped using DBSCAN, with TCRdist sequence similarity added in when clustering inside HLA-allele-positive subsets. For co-occurrence clustering, repertoires with fewer than 30,000 or more than 120,000 public chains were excluded, along with about five repertoires with anomalous nucleotide sharing. TCRdb limited this immuneACCESS table to in-frame rearrangements with V and J called. A share of clones is missing; checked studies link under half to unresolved V genes, and the rest is unexplained. The V and J calls and clone size were taken over from that table, and D and trimming were inferred from the DNA. Present in this sample are 140,000 or so clones, almost 85% of which were seen just once. The biggest ten clones account for roughly 9.7% of the sample.

The sequence was collected from a woman aged 55-70 years in good health and CMV-seropositive. The V gene is TRBV11-2 and the J gene is TRBJ2-5; 6 matching bases give a weak D call of TRBD2. Sequenced input: PBMCs. The nucleotide sequence is TGTGCCAGCAGCGCGGGACTGAAAGAGACCCAGTACTTC. This yields the protein CASSAGLKETQYF. The CDR3, completed at both ends by the reference TRBV11-2 and TRBJ2-5 genes, gives the full variable domain EAGVAQSPRYKIIEKRQSVAFWCNPISGHATLYWYQQILGQGPKLLIQFQNNGVVDDSQLPKDRFSAERLKGVDSTLKIQPAKLEDSAVYLCASSAGLKETQYFGPGTRLLVL.